These 21 T cell receptor beta chains were sequenced from one sample in a study of shared clonotypes between healthy human individuals. This table comes from immunoSEQ multiplex PCR, and its TCRdb copy is limited to in-frame clones, with some not included. This table has 2,500,000 or so clones, 93% appearing once. The sequenced sample consisted of naive CD4+ T cells from PBMCs. Subset of the sample: CD45RA+ positively selected. The receptors stem from a man between 18 and 35 years old in good health. Some clones in this sample may be carry-over from other donors' samples.

This rearrangement joins TRBV6-6 to TRBJ2-1; no reliable D call. V dropped 0 bases and J dropped 3 bases, with 12 bases sitting between them. Germline CDR1 and CDR2: MNHNY and SVGAGI (reference sequence). The length of the CDR3 is 16 residues. In DNA form, the CDR3 reads TGTGCCAGCAGTTACTCGGGTAGTAACGGCTACAATGAGCAGTTCTTC. Residues: CASSYSGSNGYNEQFF.

J is TRBJ1-2 and V is TRBV28; D not certain. The CDR3 loop spans 12 amino acids. From germline, CDR1 is MDHEN and CDR2 SYDVKM. V lost 2 bases, J lost 4 bases, and 5 bases lay in between. The CDR3: CASSLISYGYTF. DNA for the CDR3: TGTGCCAGCAGTTTAATCTCCTATGGCTACACCTTC.

The V gene is TRBV10-3, the J gene TRBJ1-3; 9 bases are shared with TRBD1. The germline gives CDR1 ENHRY, CDR2 SYGVKD. V lost 6 bases and J lost 3; bases outside the gene matches: 3. This CDR3 has 14 residues. The CDR3 here is CAIRGDRVGNTIYF. Written as DNA, the CDR3 is TGTGCCATCAGGGGGGACAGGGTTGGAAACACCATATATTTT.

The V and J genes are TRBV4-1 and TRBJ2-7; no definite D call. Deletions cut 2 bases from V and 2 bases from J, with 13 bases between. The germline gives CDR1 MGHRA, CDR2 YSYEKL. The CDR3 spans 15 residues. CDR3: CASSQLDLSTYEQYF. As DNA, the CDR3 is TGCGCCAGCAGCCAACTAGACTTGAGTACCTACGAGCAGTACTTC.

This chain connects TRBV9 to TRBJ2-1; 9 bases match TRBD2. After removal of 4 bases from V and 8 bases from J, the junction contained 10 bases not matched to a gene. Per germline, CDR1 SGDLS and CDR2 YYNGEE. The CDR3 runs 15 residues. CDR3 residues: CASSPVAGVIDEQFF. The CDR3 DNA sequence: TGTGCCAGCAGCCCAGTAGCGGGAGTTATCGATGAGCAGTTCTTC.

This clone was counted once. The rearrangement joins TRBV5-8 to TRBJ2-7; 8 bases line up with TRBD2. The CDR3 is made up of 17 amino acids. Germline V CDR1 and CDR2: SGHTS, YDEGEE. The trim removed 4 bases at V and 5 bases at J, leaving 17 bases unmatched. CDR3 nucleotide sequence: TGTGCCAGCAGCGGCCACGAAGGAGCGGGAGCGCGCAACGAGCAGTACTTC. Translated, it gives CASSGHEGAGARNEQYF.

The V gene is TRBV6-6, the J gene TRBJ1-5; D is unresolved. There are 15 residues in the CDR3. Germline values: CDR1 MNHNY, CDR2 SVGAGI (reference sequence). Trimming stripped 6 bases from V and 0 bases from J, with 12 bases between. CDR3 amino acids: CASRASPISNQPQHF. DNA for the CDR3: TGTGCCAGCAGAGCCTCCCCGATTAGCAATCAGCCCCAGCATTTT.

The chain carries TRBV5-1 and TRBJ1-1; possible D gene TRBD1, 6 bases. Per germline, CDR1 SGHRS and CDR2 YFSETQ. Trimming removed 1 base at V and 2 bases at J, with 12 bases between. This CDR3 region has 15 residues. The CDR3 protein is CASSLFQGLNTEAFF. CDR3 sequence (DNA): TGCGCCAGCAGCTTGTTTCAGGGGTTAAACACTGAAGCTTTCTTT.

The J gene is TRBJ2-1, the V gene TRBV7-9; D gene unclear. Germline lookup yields CDR1 SEHNR and CDR2 FQNEAQ (reference sequence). The germline V and J ends were trimmed by 0 bases and 7 bases, with 13 bases remaining between them. The length of the CDR3 is 15 residues. CDR3 in DNA: TGTGCCAGCAGCTTAGCGCGCAATTCCGAAAATGAGCAGTTCTTC. This translates into CASSLARNSENEQFF.

The J gene is TRBJ2-3, the V gene TRBV28; 12 nucleotides line up with TRBD2. This CDR3 is 18 amino acids long. Losses at the gene ends were 3 bases for V and 4 bases for J; bases not matched to a gene: 11. Per germline, CDR1 MDHEN and CDR2 SYDVKM. In DNA, the CDR3 is TGTGCCAGCAGTTTCACCCCTGCGACTAGCGGGAGACCAGATACGCAGTATTTT. This translates into CASSFTPATSGRPDTQYF.

The chain combines TRBV29-1 with TRBJ2-7; D uncertain. The ends were cut back, 7 bases at V and 2 bases at J, with 15 bases in the middle. This CDR3 is built from 13 residues. In germline, CDR1 is SQVTM, CDR2 ANQGSEA. CDR3 residues: CSATTPTAYEQYF. CDR3 coding DNA: TGCAGCGCTACGACACCAACAGCCTACGAGCAGTACTTC.

The J gene is TRBJ2-1, the V gene TRBV5-4; 13 nucleotides line up with TRBD2. The V gene's germline CDR1 is SGHNT and CDR2 YYREEE (reference sequence). Trimming at V came to 3 bases and at J to 4 bases, leaving 4 bases not matched to a gene. This CDR3 comprises 16 residues. This CDR3 is CASSSPTSGGYNEQFF. The DNA of the CDR3 is TGTGCCAGCAGCTCCCCGACTAGCGGGGGGTACAATGAGCAGTTCTTC.

Comments on this clone: This sample also contains other DNA sequences that code for the same CDR3. The V and J genes are TRBV6-5 and TRBJ2-1; D remains unclear. Germline V gene data show CDR1 as MNHEY and CDR2 as SVGAGI. The CDR3 loop spans 11 amino acids. With 0 bases removed from V and 10 bases from J, the gap between germline ends came to 4 bases. The CDR3 here is CASSYSREQFF. CDR3 coding DNA: TGTGCCAGCAGTTACTCACGGGAGCAGTTCTTC.

The rearrangement joins TRBV28 to TRBJ1-5; no definite D call. Trimming pared 3 bases from V and 3 bases from J, leaving 9 bases between. CDR1 MDHEN and CDR2 SYDVKM come from the germline V gene. The CDR3 contains 14 residues. The CDR3 nucleotides are TGTGCCAGCAGTTTGCCCATCCTCAATCAGCCCCAGCATTTT. Its translation is CASSLPILNQPQHF.

This clone was found once. The chain is built from TRBV5-1 and TRBJ2-2; 12 bases are shared with TRBD2. Per germline, CDR1 SGHRS and CDR2 YFSETQ. V lost 4 bases and J lost 6; bases outside the gene matches: 7. The CDR3 totals 16 residues. CDR3 protein: CASSPRLAGAPGELFF. The CDR3 DNA is TGCGCCAGCAGCCCCCGACTAGCGGGAGCCCCCGGGGAGCTGTTTTTT.

The CDR3 here is CASSVGAGGTYNEQFF. CDR3 sequence (DNA): TGTGCCAGCAGCGTAGGAGCGGGAGGGACCTACAATGAGCAGTTCTTC. V and J are TRBV9 and TRBJ2-1, with 10 bases identical to TRBD2. Germline lookup yields CDR1 SGDLS and CDR2 YYNGEE. The J segment lost 2 bases and the V segment lost 0 bases, leaving 2 bases of the junction unmatched. The CDR3 is made up of 16 amino acids.

The CDR3 coding sequence is TGTGCCAGCAGCCAAGTTCGTTCGGGGGACCCAACTAATGAAAAACTGTTTTTT. Protein sequence: CASSQVRSGDPTNEKLFF. J is TRBJ1-4 and V is TRBV4-2, with a weak D call TRBD1 (5 bases). V gave up 1 base and J gave up 0 bases, with 15 bases separating them. From germline, CDR1 is LGHNA and CDR2 YNFKEQ. This CDR3 contains 18 residues.

A note on this clone: This specimen includes other DNA sequences encoding the same CDR3. This chain joins TRBV27 and TRBJ2-7; a possible D gene is TRBD2 (6 bases). Germline V CDR1 and CDR2: MNHEY, SMNVEV (reference sequence). The CDR3 runs to 13 residues. The V end lost 3 bases, the J end lost 4 bases, and 10 bases lay between the germline ends. CDR3 region: CASSFQGGYEQYF. DNA for the CDR3: TGTGCCAGCAGTTTTCAGGGAGGATACGAGCAGTACTTC.

V is TRBV4-1 and J is TRBJ2-7, with 7 bases identical to TRBD1. CDR1 is MGHRA and CDR2 is YSYEKL in the germline V gene. With 1 base clipped from V and 6 bases from J, the junction kept 9 bases outside the gene matches. The CDR3 consists of 15 residues. The CDR3 reads CASSQVGRGKSEQYF. In DNA form, the CDR3 reads TGCGCCAGCAGCCAAGTCGGCAGGGGGAAGAGCGAGCAGTACTTC.

The chain combines TRBV6-5 with TRBJ1-2; TRBD1 agrees at 8 bases. V shed 5 bases, J shed 2 bases, and the junction held 4 bases outside the gene matches. CDR3 size: 14 residues. Germline assignment: CDR1 MNHEY and CDR2 SVGAGI. The CDR3, as DNA: TGTGCCAGCAGTCCCTGGACAGGGAACTATGGCTACACCTTC. Protein: CASSPWTGNYGYTF.

The CDR3 spells CSARWGLAGPPDNEQFF. CDR3 sequence (DNA): TGCAGCGCCCGATGGGGACTAGCGGGACCACCCGACAATGAGCAGTTCTTC. The chain uses TRBV29-1 and TRBJ2-1; TRBD2 aligns across 13 bases. CDR1 and CDR2 from the germline V gene are SQVTM and ANQGSEA. CDR3 size: 17 residues. V dropped 7 bases and J dropped 5; count of bases not matched to a gene: 14.